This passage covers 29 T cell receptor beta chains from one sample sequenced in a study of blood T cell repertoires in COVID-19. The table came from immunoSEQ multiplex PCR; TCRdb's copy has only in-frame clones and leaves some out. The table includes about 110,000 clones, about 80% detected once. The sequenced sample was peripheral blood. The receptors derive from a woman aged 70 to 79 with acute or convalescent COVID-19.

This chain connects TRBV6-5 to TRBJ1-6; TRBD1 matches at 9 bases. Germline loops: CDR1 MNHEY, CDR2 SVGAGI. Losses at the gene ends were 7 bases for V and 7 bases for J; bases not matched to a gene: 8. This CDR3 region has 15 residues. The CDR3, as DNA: TGTGCCAGCATCCCAACGGGGACAGGGAATTCACCCCTCCACTTT. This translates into CASIPTGTGNSPLHF.

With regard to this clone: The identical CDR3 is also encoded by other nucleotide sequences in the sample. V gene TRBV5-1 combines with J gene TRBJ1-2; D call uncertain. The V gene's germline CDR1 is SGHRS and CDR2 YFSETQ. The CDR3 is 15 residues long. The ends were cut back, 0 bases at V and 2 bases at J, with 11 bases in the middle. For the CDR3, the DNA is TGCGCCAGCAGCTTGGGTCGGGGAGCAAACTATGGCTACACCTTC. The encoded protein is CASSLGRGANYGYTF.

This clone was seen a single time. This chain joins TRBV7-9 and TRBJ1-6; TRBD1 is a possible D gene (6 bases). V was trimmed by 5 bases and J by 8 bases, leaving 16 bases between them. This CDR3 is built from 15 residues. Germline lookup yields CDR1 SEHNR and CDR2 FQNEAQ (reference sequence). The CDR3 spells CASSPGGQGYSPLHF. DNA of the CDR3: TGTGCCAGCAGCCCGGGGGGGCAGGGTTATTCACCCCTCCACTTT.

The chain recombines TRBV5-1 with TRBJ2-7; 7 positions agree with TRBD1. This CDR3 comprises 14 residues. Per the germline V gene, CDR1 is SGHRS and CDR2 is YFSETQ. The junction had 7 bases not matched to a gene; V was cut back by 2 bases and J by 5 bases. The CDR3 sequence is CASSLQGTHNEQYF. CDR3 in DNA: TGCGCCAGCAGCTTACAGGGGACCCATAACGAGCAGTACTTC.

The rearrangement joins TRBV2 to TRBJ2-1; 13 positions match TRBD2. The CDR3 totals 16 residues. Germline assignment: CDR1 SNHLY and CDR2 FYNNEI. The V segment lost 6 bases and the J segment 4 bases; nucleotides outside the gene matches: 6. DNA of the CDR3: TGTGCCAGCAGAGATACGGGACTAGCGGGGTACAATGAGCAGTTCTTC. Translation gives CASRDTGLAGYNEQFF.

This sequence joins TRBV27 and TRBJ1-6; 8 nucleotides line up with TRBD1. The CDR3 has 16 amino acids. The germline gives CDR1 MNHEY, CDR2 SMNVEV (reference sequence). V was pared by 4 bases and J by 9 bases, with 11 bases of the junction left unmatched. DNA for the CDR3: TGTGCCAGCAGTTCCTCTCAGGGGGCTAGAGGTTCACCCCTCCACTTT. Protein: CASSSSQGARGSPLHF.

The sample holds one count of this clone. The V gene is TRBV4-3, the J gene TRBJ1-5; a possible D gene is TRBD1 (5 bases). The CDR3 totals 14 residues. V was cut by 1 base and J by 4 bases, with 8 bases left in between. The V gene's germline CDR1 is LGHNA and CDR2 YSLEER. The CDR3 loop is CASSQGRGNQPQHF. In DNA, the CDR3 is TGCGCCAGCAGCCAAGGGCGGGGGAATCAGCCCCAGCATTTT.

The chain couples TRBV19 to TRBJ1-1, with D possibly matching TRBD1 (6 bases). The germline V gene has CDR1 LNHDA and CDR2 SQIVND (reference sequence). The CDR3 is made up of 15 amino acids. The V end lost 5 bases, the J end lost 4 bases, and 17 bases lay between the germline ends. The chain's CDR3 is CASSSYRDLSTEAFF. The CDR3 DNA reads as TGTGCCAGTAGTTCTTACAGGGATCTCAGCACTGAAGCTTTCTTT.

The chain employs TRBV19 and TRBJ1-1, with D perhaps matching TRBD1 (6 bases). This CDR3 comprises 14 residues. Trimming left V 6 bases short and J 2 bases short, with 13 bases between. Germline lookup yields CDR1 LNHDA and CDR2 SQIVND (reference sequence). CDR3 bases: TGTGCCAGTAGCCAGAGGGGGGGTAACACTGAAGCTTTCTTT. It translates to CASSQRGGNTEAFF.

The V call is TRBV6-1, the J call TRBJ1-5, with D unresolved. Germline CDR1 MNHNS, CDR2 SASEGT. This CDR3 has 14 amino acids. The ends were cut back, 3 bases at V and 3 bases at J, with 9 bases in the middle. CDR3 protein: CASSETAYNQPQHF. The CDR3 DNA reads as TGTGCCAGCAGTGAGACTGCCTACAATCAGCCCCAGCATTTT.

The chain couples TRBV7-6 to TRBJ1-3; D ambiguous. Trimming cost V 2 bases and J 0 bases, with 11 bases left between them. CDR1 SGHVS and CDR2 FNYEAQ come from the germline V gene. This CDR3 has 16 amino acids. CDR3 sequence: CASSLQAESSGNTIYF. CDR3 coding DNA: TGTGCCAGCAGCTTACAGGCAGAGAGCTCTGGAAACACCATATATTTT.

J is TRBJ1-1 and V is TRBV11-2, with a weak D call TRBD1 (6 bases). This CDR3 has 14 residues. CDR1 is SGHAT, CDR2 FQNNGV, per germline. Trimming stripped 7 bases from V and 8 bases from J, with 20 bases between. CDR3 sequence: CASMVLTGFGEAFF. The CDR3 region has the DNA TGTGCCAGCATGGTGCTTACAGGGTTTGGGGAAGCTTTCTTT.

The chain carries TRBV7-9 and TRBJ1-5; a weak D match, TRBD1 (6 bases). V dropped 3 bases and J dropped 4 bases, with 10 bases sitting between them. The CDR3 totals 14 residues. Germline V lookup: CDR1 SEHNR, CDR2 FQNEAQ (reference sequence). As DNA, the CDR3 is TGTGCCAGCAGCTTGACAGGAGATAATCAGCCCCAGCATTTT. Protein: CASSLTGDNQPQHF.

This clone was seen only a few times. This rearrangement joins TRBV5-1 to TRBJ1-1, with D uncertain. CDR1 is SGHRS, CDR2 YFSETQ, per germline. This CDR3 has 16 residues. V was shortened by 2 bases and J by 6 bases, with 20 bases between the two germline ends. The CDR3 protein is CASSLGGLVLRAEAFF. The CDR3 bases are TGCGCCAGCAGCTTAGGCGGCCTGGTTCTCCGAGCTGAAGCTTTCTTT.

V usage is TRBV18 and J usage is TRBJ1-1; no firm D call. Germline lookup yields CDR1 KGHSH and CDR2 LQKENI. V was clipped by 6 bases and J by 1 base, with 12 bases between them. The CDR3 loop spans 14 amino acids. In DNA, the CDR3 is TGTGCCAGCTCCCCGGTGGAGAAGAACACTGAAGCTTTCTTT. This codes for CASSPVEKNTEAFF. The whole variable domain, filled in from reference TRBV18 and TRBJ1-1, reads NAGVMQNPRHLVRRRGQEARLRCSPMKGHSHVYWYRQLPEEGLKFMVYLQKENIIDESGMPKERFSAEFPKEGPSILRIQQVVRGDSAAYFCASSPVEKNTEAFFGQGTRLTVV.

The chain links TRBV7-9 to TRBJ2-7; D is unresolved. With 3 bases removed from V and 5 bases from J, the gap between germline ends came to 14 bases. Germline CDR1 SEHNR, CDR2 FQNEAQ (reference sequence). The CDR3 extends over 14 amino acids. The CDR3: CASSFSTVLDEQYF. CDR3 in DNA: TGTGCCAGCAGCTTTTCCACGGTTTTGGACGAGCAGTACTTC.

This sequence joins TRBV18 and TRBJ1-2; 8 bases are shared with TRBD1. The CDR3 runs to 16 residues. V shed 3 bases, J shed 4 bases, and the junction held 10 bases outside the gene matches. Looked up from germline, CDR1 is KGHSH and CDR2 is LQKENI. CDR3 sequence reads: CASSPTGTGAPYGYTF. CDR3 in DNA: TGTGCCAGCTCACCGACCGGGACAGGAGCCCCCTATGGCTACACCTTC.

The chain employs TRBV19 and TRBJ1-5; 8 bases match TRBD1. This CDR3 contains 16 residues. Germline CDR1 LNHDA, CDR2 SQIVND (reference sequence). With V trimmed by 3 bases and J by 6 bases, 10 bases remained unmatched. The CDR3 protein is CASSMTWQGAAQPQHF. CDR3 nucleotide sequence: TGTGCCAGTAGTATGACGTGGCAGGGGGCGGCTCAGCCCCAGCATTTT.

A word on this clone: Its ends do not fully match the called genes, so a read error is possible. The CDR3 loop reads CASSEASSSTDTQYF. CDR3 DNA sequence: TGTGCCAGCAGCGAAGCTAGTTCTAGCACAGATACGCAGTATTTT. The chain couples TRBV6-1 to TRBJ2-3; no reliable D call. The CDR3 is made up of 15 amino acids. The V gene's germline CDR1 is MNHNS and CDR2 SASEGT.

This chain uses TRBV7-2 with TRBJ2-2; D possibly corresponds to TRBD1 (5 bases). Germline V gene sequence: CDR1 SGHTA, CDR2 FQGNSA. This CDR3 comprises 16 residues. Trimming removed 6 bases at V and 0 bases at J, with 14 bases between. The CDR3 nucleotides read TGTGCCAGCAGATCCAGGGCCTCATCGAACACCGGGGAGCTGTTTTTT. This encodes CASRSRASSNTGELFF.

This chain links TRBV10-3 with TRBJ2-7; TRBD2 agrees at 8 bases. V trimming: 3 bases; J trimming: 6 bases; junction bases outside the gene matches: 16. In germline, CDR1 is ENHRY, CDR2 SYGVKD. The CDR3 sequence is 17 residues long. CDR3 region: CAISDTGGSRLGSEQYF. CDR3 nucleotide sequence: TGTGCCATCAGTGATACGGGAGGGAGTCGCCTGGGCAGCGAGCAGTACTTC.

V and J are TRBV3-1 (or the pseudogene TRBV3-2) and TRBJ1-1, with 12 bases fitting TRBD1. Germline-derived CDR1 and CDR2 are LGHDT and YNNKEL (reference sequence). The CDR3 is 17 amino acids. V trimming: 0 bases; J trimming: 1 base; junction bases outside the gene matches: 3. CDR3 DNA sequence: TGTGCCAGCAGCCAAGATATGGGACAGGGGGCGAACACTGAAGCTTTCTTT. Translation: CASSQDMGQGANTEAFF.

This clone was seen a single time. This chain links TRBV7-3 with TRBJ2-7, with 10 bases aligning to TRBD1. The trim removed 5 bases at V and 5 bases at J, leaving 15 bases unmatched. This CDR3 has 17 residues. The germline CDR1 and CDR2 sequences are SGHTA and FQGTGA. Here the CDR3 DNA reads TGTGCCAGCAGCCCGGGACAGGGGATTGGGAATATGGACGAGCAGTACTTC. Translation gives CASSPGQGIGNMDEQYF.

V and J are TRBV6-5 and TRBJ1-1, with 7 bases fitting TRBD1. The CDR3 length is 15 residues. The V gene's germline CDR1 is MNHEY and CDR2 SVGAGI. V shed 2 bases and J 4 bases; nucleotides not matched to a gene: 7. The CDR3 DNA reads TGTGCCAGCAGTTACCGGGACAGCATGAGCACTGAAGCTTTCTTT. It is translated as CASSYRDSMSTEAFF.

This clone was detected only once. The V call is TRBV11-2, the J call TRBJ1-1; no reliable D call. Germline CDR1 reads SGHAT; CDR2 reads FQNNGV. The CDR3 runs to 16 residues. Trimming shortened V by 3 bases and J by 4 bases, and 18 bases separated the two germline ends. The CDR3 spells CASSFHGSLTTTEAFF. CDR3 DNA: TGTGCCAGCAGCTTCCATGGGTCTTTAACTACCACTGAAGCTTTCTTT.

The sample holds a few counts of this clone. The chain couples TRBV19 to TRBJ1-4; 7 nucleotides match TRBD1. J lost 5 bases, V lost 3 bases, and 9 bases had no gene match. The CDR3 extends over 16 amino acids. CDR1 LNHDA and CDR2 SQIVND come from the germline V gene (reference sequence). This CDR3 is CASSIAQGGRNEKLFF. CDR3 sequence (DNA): TGTGCCAGTAGTATCGCGCAGGGGGGCCGGAATGAAAAACTGTTTTTT.

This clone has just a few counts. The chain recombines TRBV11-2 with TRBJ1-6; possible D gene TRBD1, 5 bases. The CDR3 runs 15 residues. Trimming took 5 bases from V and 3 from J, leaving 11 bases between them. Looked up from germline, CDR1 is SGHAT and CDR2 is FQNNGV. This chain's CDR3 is CASSRDSLYNSPLHF. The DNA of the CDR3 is TGTGCCAGCAGCCGTGACAGTCTCTATAATTCACCCCTCCACTTT.

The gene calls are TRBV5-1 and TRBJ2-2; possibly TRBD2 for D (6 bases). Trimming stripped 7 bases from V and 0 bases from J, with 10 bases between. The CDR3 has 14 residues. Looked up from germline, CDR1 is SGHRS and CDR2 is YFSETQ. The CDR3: CASVRDSNTGELFF. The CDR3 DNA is TGCGCCAGCGTGCGGGACTCGAACACCGGGGAGCTGTTTTTT. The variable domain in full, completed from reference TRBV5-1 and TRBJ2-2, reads KAGVTQTPRYLIKTRGQQVTLSCSPISGHRSVSWYQQTPGQGLQFLFEYFSETQRNKGNFPGRFSGRQFSNSRSEMNVSTLELGDSALYLCASVRDSNTGELFFGEGSRLTVL.

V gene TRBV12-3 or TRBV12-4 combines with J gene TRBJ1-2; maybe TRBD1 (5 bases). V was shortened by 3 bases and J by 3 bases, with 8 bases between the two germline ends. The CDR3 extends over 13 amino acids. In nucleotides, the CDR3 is TGTGCCAGCAGTTTTGGGGCCGACTATGGCTACACCTTC. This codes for CASSFGADYGYTF.